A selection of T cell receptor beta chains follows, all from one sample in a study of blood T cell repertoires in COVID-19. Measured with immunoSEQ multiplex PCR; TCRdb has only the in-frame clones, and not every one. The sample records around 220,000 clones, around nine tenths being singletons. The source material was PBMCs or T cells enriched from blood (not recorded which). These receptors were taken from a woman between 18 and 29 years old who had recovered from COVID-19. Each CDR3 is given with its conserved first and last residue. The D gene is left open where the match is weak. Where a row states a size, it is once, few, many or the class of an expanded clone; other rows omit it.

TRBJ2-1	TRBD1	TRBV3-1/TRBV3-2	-	CASSQSTGVVQFF	TGTGCCAGCAGCCAGTCCACAGGGGTGGTGCAGTTCTTC
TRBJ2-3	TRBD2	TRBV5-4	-	CASSTSGGGSDTQYF	TGTGCCAGCAGCACTAGCGGGGGGGGATCAGATACGCAGTATTTT
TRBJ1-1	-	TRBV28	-	CASSLLGSMNTEAFF	TGTGCCAGCAGTTTATTGGGCAGCATGAACACTGAAGCTTTCTTT
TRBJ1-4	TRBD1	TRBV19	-	CASSLETGNLFF	TGTGCCAGTAGCCTCGAGACAGGGAATCTGTTTTTT
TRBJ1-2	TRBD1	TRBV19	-	CASSIDRGLGGYTF	TGTGCCAGTAGTATCGACAGGGGGCTAGGCGGCTACACCTTC
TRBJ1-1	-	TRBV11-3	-	CASSSTGRAFF	TGTGCCAGCAGCTCAACGGGTAGAGCTTTCTTT
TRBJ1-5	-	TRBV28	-	CASPGEGPGPQHF	TGTGCCAGCCCTGGGGAGGGCCCAGGGCCCCAGCATTTT
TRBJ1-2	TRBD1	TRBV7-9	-	CASSFHRGDNYGYTF	TGTGCCAGCAGCTTTCACAGGGGCGATAACTATGGCTACACCTTC
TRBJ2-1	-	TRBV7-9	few	CASRGVTGSYNEQFF	TGTGCCAGCCGGGGAGTGACTGGCTCCTACAATGAGCAGTTCTTC
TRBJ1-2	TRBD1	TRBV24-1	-	CATRRDRASGYTF	TGTGCCACCAGACGGGACAGGGCATCTGGCTACACCTTC
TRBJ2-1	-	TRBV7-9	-	CASSASLGPYNEQFF	TGTGCCAGCAGCGCTTCACTAGGACCCTACAATGAGCAGTTCTTC
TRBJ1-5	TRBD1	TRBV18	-	CASSLQGDQGQPQHF	TGTGCCAGCTCACTACAGGGGGATCAGGGGCAGCCCCAGCATTTT
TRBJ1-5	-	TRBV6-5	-	CASSPPDQPQHF	TGTGCCAGCAGTCCCCCCGATCAGCCCCAGCATTTT
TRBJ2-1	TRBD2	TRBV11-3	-	CASSSGLAGAYNEQFF	TGTGCCAGCAGCTCAGGACTAGCGGGAGCCTACAATGAGCAGTTCTTC
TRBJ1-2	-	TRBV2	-	CASRASGGGYTF	TGTGCCAGCAGGGCATCGGGGGGTGGCTACACCTTC
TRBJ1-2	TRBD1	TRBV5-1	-	CASSLTGGFGYGYTF	TGCGCCAGCAGCTTGACAGGGGGCTTCGGATATGGCTACACCTTC
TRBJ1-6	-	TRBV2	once	CASSEKSSYNSPLHF	TGTGCCAGCAGTGAAAAGAGCTCCTATAATTCACCCCTCCACTTT
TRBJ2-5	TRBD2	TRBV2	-	CASSEEMRLAVQETQYF	TGTGCCAGCAGTGAAGAAATGCGACTAGCGGTACAAGAGACCCAGTACTTC
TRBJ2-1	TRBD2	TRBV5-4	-	CASSFSGGNNEQFF	TGTGCCAGCAGCTTTAGCGGGGGGAACAATGAGCAGTTCTTC
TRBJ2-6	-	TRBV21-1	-	CASNLRDTFPSGANVLTF	TGTGCCAGCAACCTCCGGGACACCTTTCCCTCTGGGGCCAACGTCCTGACTTTC
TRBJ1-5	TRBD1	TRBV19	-	CASRQGARYSNQPQHF	TGTGCCAGCCGACAGGGGGCACGTTATAGCAATCAGCCCCAGCATTTT
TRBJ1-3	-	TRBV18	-	CASSPATAISGNTIYF	TGTGCCAGCTCACCCGCGACAGCCATCTCTGGAAACACCATATATTTT
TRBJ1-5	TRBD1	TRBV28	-	CASRVRTGGLYSNQPQHF	TGTGCCAGCAGGGTGAGGACAGGGGGATTATATAGCAATCAGCCCCAGCATTTT